The 31 T cell receptor beta chains listed next were all sequenced from one sample in a study of T cells in Graves' hyperthyroidism and ophthalmopathy (dated by TCRdb to 2018 to 2020). Receptor amplification or capture employed multiplex PCR. Instrument on record: Illumina HiSeq 2000. TCR beta CDR3 regions were amplified from RNA transcripts. The TCR CDR3 was subjected to a first round of RT-PCR using the HTBI primer set and the Qiagen OneStep RT-PCR kit. TCRdb redid the processing of the public reads, applying fastp at Q25 and MiXCR, and retained in-frame beta chains. Each entry is one CDR3 protein sequence, shown with its most common DNA and genes. Recorded for this sample are 550,000 to 850,000 distinct CDR3 sequences; about 17% of them occurred a single time. Approximately 15% of the sample is taken by the ten largest. Material for sequencing was blood. These receptors originate from a woman in her forties or fifties with Graves' hyperthyroidism that later progressed to Graves' ophthalmopathy.

V and J are TRBV12-3 or TRBV12-4 and TRBJ1-6, with D possibly TRBD1 on 5 matching bases. V gave up 6 bases and J gave up 5 bases, with 20 bases separating them. This CDR3 has 17 residues. The CDR3 region has the DNA TGTGCCAGCAGCTTCCCGGTAGGTCCGGGGGATAATTCACCCCTCCACTTT. Encoded protein: CASSFPVGPGDNSPLHF.

This clonotype has ten or more counts. The chain recombines TRBV7-3 with TRBJ1-1; 11 nucleotides match TRBD1. V lost 4 bases to trimming and J lost 4 bases; unmatched junction nucleotides: 5. This CDR3 spans 15 amino acids. Per germline, CDR1 SGHTA and CDR2 FQGTGA. CDR3 region: CASSSGTGGGTEAFF. As DNA, the CDR3 is TGTGCCAGCAGCTCTGGGACAGGGGGAGGCACTGAAGCTTTCTTT.

The V and J genes are TRBV2 and TRBJ2-2; 13 bases map to TRBD2. V shed 2 bases and J 0 bases; nucleotides not matched to a gene: 3. This CDR3 has 18 residues. From germline, CDR1 is SNHLY and CDR2 FYNNEI. The CDR3 DNA is TGTGCCAGCAGTGAAACTAGCGGGGGGGCCGCGAACACCGGGGAGCTGTTTTTT. It encodes CASSETSGGAANTGELFF.

The chain's CDR3 is CASMKFQNGNEQFF. The CDR3 DNA sequence: TGTGCCAGTATGAAGTTTCAAAACGGCAATGAGCAGTTCTTC. V and J are TRBV19 and TRBJ2-1, with D unresolved. Between the trimmed V and J ends, which lost 7 bases and 6 bases, there was a span of 16 bases. The CDR3 is made up of 14 amino acids. Germline V gene lookup returns CDR1 LNHDA and CDR2 SQIVND (reference sequence). Full variable domain (remainder filled in from reference TRBV19 and TRBJ2-1): DGGITQSPKYLFRKEGQNVTLSCEQNLNHDAMYWYRQDPGQGLRLIYYSQIVNDFQKGDIAEGYSVSREKKESFPLTVTSAQKNPTAFYLCASMKFQNGNEQFFGPGTRLTVL.

In this sample, this clonotype turned up a few times. The rearrangement links TRBV5-1 to TRBJ1-2; 10 nucleotides align to TRBD1. This CDR3 contains 13 residues. J lost 10 bases, V lost 4 bases, and 7 bases had no gene match. CDR1 is SGHRS and CDR2 is YFSETQ in the germline V gene. CDR3 region: CASSAGTGEAYTF. The CDR3 nucleotides read TGCGCCAGCAGCGCTGGGACAGGGGAAGCCTACACCTTC.

This clonotype was detected ten times or more. V is TRBV12-3 or TRBV12-4 and J is TRBJ2-2; TRBD2 agrees at 7 bases. The ends lost 4 bases at V and 7 bases at J; junction bases unmatched: 6. The CDR3 extends over 14 amino acids. CDR3 DNA: TGTGCCAGCAGTTCTCAGCGGGGAGGCGGGGAGCTGTTTTTT. Its translation: CASSSQRGGGELFF.

The chain carries TRBV6-1 and TRBJ2-2; D remains unclear. The CDR3 is 16 amino acids. Trimming pared 5 bases from V and 0 bases from J, leaving 13 bases between. Per the germline V gene, CDR1 is MNHNS and CDR2 is SASEGT. The CDR3 DNA reads TGTGCCAGCAGTCCCGCTCTAATAACGAACACCGGGGAGCTGTTTTTT. It encodes CASSPALITNTGELFF.

This clonotype occurred a few times. The chain joins TRBV20-1 to TRBJ2-1, with a tentative D call TRBD2 (5 bases). V lost 0 bases and J 2 bases, leaving 14 bases between the germline ends. Germline V gene sequence: CDR1 DFQATT, CDR2 SNEGSKA (reference sequence). The CDR3 consists of 16 residues. CDR3 bases: TGCAGTGCTAGAGATGTATTCGGGGTAACCTACAATGAGCAGTTCTTC. Its protein product is CSARDVFGVTYNEQFF.

Ten or more counts support this clonotype. The CDR3 DNA sequence: TGTGCCAGCAGAGGACAGGGAGTGGCTGAAGCTTTCTTT. It translates to CASRGQGVAEAFF. This sequence joins TRBV12-3 or TRBV12-4 and TRBJ1-1, with 8 bases lining up with TRBD1. This CDR3 is built from 13 residues. J lost 6 bases, V lost 6 bases, and 6 bases had no gene match.

This clonotype has a handful of counts. The chain employs TRBV7-3 and TRBJ2-1, with no clear D. Germline V gene lookup returns CDR1 SGHTA and CDR2 FQGTGA. Trimming pared 3 bases from V and 8 bases from J, leaving 14 bases between. The CDR3 has 14 residues. The CDR3 nucleotides are TGTGCCAGCAGCTTGGTTGGCTATCGGGATGAGCAGTTCTTC. Amino acids: CASSLVGYRDEQFF. The entire variable domain, with the rest obtained from reference TRBV7-3 and TRBJ2-1, is as follows: GAGVSQTPSNKVTEKGKYVELRCDPISGHTALYWYRQSLGQGPEFLIYFQGTGAADDSGLPNDRFFAVRPEGSVSTLKIQRTERGDSAVYLCASSLVGYRDEQFFGPGTRLTVL.

The V and J genes are TRBV10-3 and TRBJ2-7, with D unclear. This CDR3 is 13 amino acids long. V lost 0 bases and J 2 bases, leaving 5 bases between the germline ends. From germline, CDR1 is ENHRY and CDR2 SYGVKD. As DNA, the CDR3 is TGTGCCATCAGTGAGTCGGGTACCTACGAGCAGTACTTC. Translating it yields CAISESGTYEQYF.

This clonotype was detected ten times or more. The V gene is TRBV6-1, the J gene TRBJ2-7; 7 bases are shared with TRBD1. Germline V gene lookup returns CDR1 MNHNS and CDR2 SASEGT. The CDR3 covers 16 residues. V shed 5 bases, J shed 1 base, and the junction held 11 bases outside the gene matches. The DNA of the CDR3 is TGTGCCAGCAGTTACACCCGAGACAGGGAGTCCTACGAGCAGTACTTC. It specifies CASSYTRDRESYEQYF.

V is TRBV19 and J is TRBJ1-5, with 9 bases aligning to TRBD1. Germline V gene lookup returns CDR1 LNHDA and CDR2 SQIVND (reference sequence). This CDR3 has 17 residues. J gave up 5 bases and V 0 bases, and 8 bases lay outside the gene matches. In DNA form, the CDR3 reads TGTGCCAGTAGTATAGATCATTTGGGACAGGGAGATCAGCCCCAGCATTTT. Encoded protein: CASSIDHLGQGDQPQHF.

This clonotype occurred many times. V usage is TRBV20-1 and J usage is TRBJ2-7; D ambiguous. The length of the CDR3 is 12 residues. Trimming cost V 6 bases and J 2 bases, with 11 bases left between them. Germline CDR1 DFQATT, CDR2 SNEGSKA (reference sequence). CDR3 sequence reads: CSATTETYEQYF. The DNA of the CDR3 is TGCAGTGCAACCACAGAGACCTACGAGCAGTACTTC.

There are many counts of this clonotype. The rearrangement joins TRBV5-1 to TRBJ2-3; the match to TRBD2 covers 7 bases. CDR1 is SGHRS and CDR2 is YFSETQ in the germline V gene. The junction had 7 bases not matched to a gene; V was cut back by 4 bases and J by 5 bases. There are 14 residues in the CDR3. The CDR3 DNA follows: TGCGCCAGCAGCGTTCCTAGCGGTGGAGATACGCAGTATTTT. It yields the protein CASSVPSGGDTQYF.

This clonotype was seen a handful of times. The chain recombines TRBV7-9 with TRBJ1-1, with 10 positions matching TRBD1. Germline-derived CDR1 and CDR2 are SEHNR and FQNEAQ (reference sequence). Trimming removed 6 bases from V and 1 base from J; junction bases left unmatched: 8. This CDR3 is built from 16 residues. Written as DNA, the CDR3 is TGTGCCAGCAGTCAAACCGGGACAGGGGAGAACACTGAAGCTTTCTTT. Translation gives CASSQTGTGENTEAFF.

This clonotype was recorded many times. V gene TRBV7-9 combines with J gene TRBJ1-1, with a tentative D call TRBD1 (6 bases). This CDR3 spans 15 amino acids. Trimming removed 1 base at V and 1 base at J, with 10 bases between. CDR1 SEHNR and CDR2 FQNEAQ come from the germline V gene (reference sequence). The CDR3 coding sequence is TGTGCCAGCAGCTTAGGGGACATTGGGAACACTGAAGCTTTCTTT. Translating gives CASSLGDIGNTEAFF.

The chain couples TRBV6-1 to TRBJ1-5, with D possibly being TRBD1 (5 bases). Trimming took 4 bases from V and 4 from J, leaving 11 bases between them. This CDR3 contains 14 residues. Germline V lookup: CDR1 MNHNS, CDR2 SASEGT. The CDR3 coding sequence is TGTGCCAGCAGTGCCACAAGGGGAAATCAGCCCCAGCATTTT. Translated, it gives CASSATRGNQPQHF.

This clonotype was seen many times. The chain carries TRBV7-9 and TRBJ2-5, with 7 bases lining up with TRBD2. CDR3 length: 14 residues. V gave up 1 base and J gave up 5 bases; unmatched junction bases: 4. Germline CDR1 and CDR2: SEHNR and FQNEAQ (reference sequence). The DNA of the CDR3 is TGTGCCAGCAGCTTAGTTGCGGGGGTGGAGACCCAGTACTTC. Translating gives CASSLVAGVETQYF.

This clonotype was observed at least ten times. CDR3 sequence: CASSPRTGRGNQPQHF. CDR3 in DNA: TGTGCCAGCAGTCCCAGGACGGGTAGGGGCAATCAGCCCCAGCATTTT. The chain employs TRBV12-3 or TRBV12-4 and TRBJ1-5; D unresolved. The CDR3 covers 16 residues. V lost 5 bases and J 2 bases, leaving 16 bases between the germline ends.

As DNA, the CDR3 is TGCGCCAGCAGCGCCCTTGGGGGACCGGAAACTGAAGCTTTCTTT. Translating it yields CASSALGGPETEAFF. This rearrangement joins TRBV5-1 to TRBJ1-1, with D perhaps matching TRBD1 (5 bases). CDR3 size: 15 residues. CDR1 SGHRS and CDR2 YFSETQ come from the germline V gene. V was cut by 4 bases and J by 5 bases, with 18 bases left in between. Full variable domain (rest looked up from reference TRBV5-1 and TRBJ1-1): KAGVTQTPRYLIKTRGQQVTLSCSPISGHRSVSWYQQTPGQGLQFLFEYFSETQRNKGNFPGRFSGRQFSNSRSEMNVSTLELGDSALYLCASSALGGPETEAFFGQGTRLTVV.

This clonotype was found many times. The rearrangement links TRBV30 to TRBJ1-5; a possible D gene is TRBD1 (5 bases). V lost 1 base and J 6 bases, leaving 10 bases between the germline ends. The CDR3 length is 13 residues. Germline CDR1 GTSNPN, CDR2 SVGIG (reference sequence). CDR3 in DNA: TGTGCCTGGAGTGAGAGGGGTTTTCAGCCCCAGCATTTT. This codes for CAWSERGFQPQHF.

This clonotype has a handful of counts. V and J are TRBV6-1 and TRBJ2-4; the match to TRBD1 covers 10 bases. Trimming cost V 3 bases and J 3 bases; bases outside gene matches: 11. The CDR3 sequence is 18 residues long. Germline V gives CDR1 MNHNS, CDR2 SASEGT. CDR3 sequence: CASSDPLGQGVLKNIQYF. The CDR3 region has the DNA TGTGCCAGCAGTGACCCTCTTGGACAGGGGGTTCTCAAAAACATTCAGTACTTC.

For this clonotype: A read error may be the cause here, since a much bigger clone is one base away. A read error is likely, as this CDR3 ends without the conserved phenylalanine or tryptophan. The chain uses TRBV11-2 and TRBJ1-1; no reliable D call. The CDR3 consists of 16 residues. With 5 bases removed from V and 0 bases from J, the gap between germline ends came to 16 bases. CDR1 and CDR2 from the germline V gene are SGHAT and FQNNGV. The CDR3 loop is CASSRIRPRVNTEAFL. The CDR3 DNA follows: TGTGCCAGCAGCCGCATACGTCCCAGAGTGAACACTGAAGCTTTCCTT.

The chain carries TRBV27 and TRBJ1-6; D not resolved. The CDR3 spans 15 residues. V shed 5 bases and J shed 0 bases, with 8 bases lying between them. CDR1 and CDR2 from the germline V gene are MNHEY and SMNVEV (reference sequence). The CDR3: CASSAPYSYNSPLHF. The DNA of the CDR3 is TGTGCCAGCAGTGCGCCATACTCCTATAATTCACCCCTCCACTTT.

This clonotype was detected a few times. This chain joins TRBV4-1 and TRBJ1-1; unclear D gene. The length of the CDR3 is 14 residues. V lost 0 bases and J 1 base, leaving 6 bases between the germline ends. Germline assignment: CDR1 MGHRA and CDR2 YSYEKL. The CDR3 DNA follows: TGCGCCAGCAGCCAAGATCCGACGAACACTGAAGCTTTCTTT. The encoded protein is CASSQDPTNTEAFF.

There are many counts of this clonotype. The chain employs TRBV20-1 and TRBJ1-2; maybe TRBD1 (6 bases). Germline V gene data show CDR1 as DFQATT and CDR2 as SNEGSKA (reference sequence). V was trimmed by 6 bases and J by 5 bases, leaving 28 bases between them. The CDR3 has 17 amino acids. The CDR3 DNA follows: TGCAGTGCCCATACGACATCCACCCAGGGGAATCGTTATGGCTACACCTTC. It is translated as CSAHTTSTQGNRYGYTF.

The table lists this clonotype with a few counts. The chain employs TRBV20-1 and TRBJ1-1; no firm D call. Germline V gene data show CDR1 as DFQATT and CDR2 as SNEGSKA (reference sequence). The CDR3 sequence is 14 residues long. V was trimmed by 7 bases and J by 2 bases, leaving 17 bases between them. DNA for the CDR3: TGCAGTGTTTGGCACCGGCAGGCTAACACTGAAGCTTTCTTT. Translating gives CSVWHRQANTEAFF.

This clonotype has ten or more counts. This chain joins TRBV3-1 and TRBJ1-1, with D possibly being TRBD1 (5 bases). Between the trimmed V and J ends, which lost 3 bases and 0 bases, there was a span of 8 bases. CDR1 LGHDT and CDR2 YNNKEL come from the germline V gene (reference sequence). The CDR3 loop spans 14 amino acids. CDR3 amino acids: CASSHKGMNTEAFF. The CDR3 coding sequence is TGTGCCAGCAGCCATAAGGGGATGAACACTGAAGCTTTCTTT.

This chain connects TRBV18 to TRBJ2-5; D may be TRBD1 (5 bases). The CDR3 runs to 13 residues. CDR1 and CDR2 from the germline V gene are KGHSH and LQKENI. V gave up 10 bases and J gave up 2 bases, with 14 bases separating them. Here the CDR3 reads CATSQQAQETQYF. The CDR3 bases are TGTGCCACCTCCCAACAGGCACAAGAGACCCAGTACTTC.

At least ten counts were recorded for this clonotype. This sequence joins TRBV20-1 and TRBJ2-3; TRBD2 agrees at 9 bases. V was pared by 3 bases and J by 2 bases, with 9 bases of the junction left unmatched. The CDR3 spans 16 residues. Per germline, CDR1 DFQATT and CDR2 SNEGSKA (reference sequence). CDR3 loop: CSASESGGTTTDTQYF. CDR3 DNA: TGCAGTGCTAGTGAAAGCGGGGGGACAACCACAGATACGCAGTATTTT.